This TCR beta chain was documented in a study of blood T cell repertoires in COVID-19. Background on the study: Whether acute or convalescent, the COVID-19 samples came from the United States, Italy and Spain. Sample material is recorded as cDNA or gDNA derived from T cells, B-cell-depleted T cells, or PBMCs.

To note about this clone: Compared with germline, one end of the junction differs, possibly owing to a read error.

The V gene's germline CDR1 is SSHAT and CDR2 FNYEAQ (reference sequence). This CDR3 has 15 amino acids. Authors' data handling: Using reference gene primer amplification, nucleated cell counts were estimated. Only in-frame clones appear in the TCRdb table, and some are missing; sequencing was by immunoSEQ multiplex PCR. The V and J calls and clone size were taken over from that table, and D and trimming were inferred from the DNA. The data contain 120,000 to 150,000 clones, roughly 80% of them singletons. The receptor was isolated from a human donor in a cohort sampled during active COVID-19. Sequenced: peripheral blood. The rearrangement links TRBV7-7 to TRBJ2-2, with D possibly being TRBD2 (6 bases). CDR3 DNA sequence: TGTGCTAGCAGCTCCGGTCCGGGAGAGACCGGGGAGCTGTTTTTT. This sequence encodes CASSSGPGETGELFF.